What follows is one T cell receptor beta chain and its context. In the original analysis: Quantification of nucleated cells was approximated via reference gene primer amplification. Clones were read by immunoSEQ multiplex PCR, and TCRdb kept only the in-frame ones, dropping some. The V and J calls and clone size were taken over from that table, and D and trimming were inferred from the DNA. The data hold 250,000 to 300,000 clones, with 75% to 90% observed a single time. The sample is drawn from a study of blood T cell repertoires in COVID-19. This TCR was recovered from a woman aged 40 to 50 who had recovered from COVID-19. Sample: peripheral blood.

The CDR3: CASSLGRGVVYEQYF. In DNA form, the CDR3 reads TGTGCCAGCAGCTTGGGGCGGGGGGTAGTCTACGAGCAGTACTTC. The V call is TRBV5-4, the J call TRBJ2-7, with TRBD2 matching 8 bases. CDR1 is SGHNT, CDR2 YYREEE, per germline (reference sequence). The CDR3 length is 15 residues. Losses at the gene ends were 0 bases for V and 3 bases for J; bases not matched to a gene: 5. The entire variable domain, with the rest obtained from reference TRBV5-4 and TRBJ2-7, is as follows: ETGVTQSPTHLIKTRGQQVTLRCSSQSGHNTVSWYQQALGQGPQFIFQYYREEENGRGNFPPRFSGLQFPNYSSELNVNALELDDSALYLCASSLGRGVVYEQYFGPGTRLTVT.